Listed below are T cell receptor beta chains from one sample, sequenced in a study of T-cell memory formation after mild COVID-19. TCRdb re-called the 5' RACE reads through MiXCR, storing one row per CDR3 protein. The sample lists over 70,000 distinct CDR3 sequences; approximately 13% were seen once. Input material: PBMCs or a T cell subset sorted from them (not recorded which). The receptors originated from an adult woman who had mild COVID-19 (a few samples of this study predate the infection). Cell type and time point are not known. CDR3s include the opening cysteine and the closing phenylalanine or tryptophan. Fields, in order: J gene, clone size, D gene, V gene, CDR3 DNA, CDR3 protein. The D gene is left open where the match is weak. Size is stated for part of the rows, as once, few or many counts, or as a class when the clone is expanded.

J gene: TRBJ2-3
clone size: few
D gene: TRBD2
V gene: TRBV20-1
CDR3 DNA: TGCAGTGCTAGCCCCTCTAGCGGGACGGTAGATACGCAGTATTTT
CDR3 protein: CSASPSSGTVDTQYF

J gene: TRBJ1-2
clone size: few
D gene: NA
V gene: TRBV6-5
CDR3 DNA: TGTGCCAGCAAGCGGGAGAGAGACTCTAACTATGGCTACACCTTC
CDR3 protein: CASKRERDSNYGYTF

J gene: TRBJ2-7
clone size: NA
D gene: NA
V gene: TRBV16
CDR3 DNA: TGTGCCAGCAGTCCCCCCCCCACGGACGAGCAGTACTTC
CDR3 protein: CASSPPPTDEQYF

J gene: TRBJ2-7
clone size: once
D gene: NA
V gene: TRBV4-2
CDR3 DNA: TGTGTCAGCAGCCAAGAAACAGGCGAGCAGTACTTC
CDR3 protein: CVSSQETGEQYF

J gene: TRBJ1-2
clone size: few
D gene: NA
V gene: TRBV12-5
CDR3 DNA: TGTGCTAGTGGTTCGGAGGGGTATGGCTACACCTTC
CDR3 protein: CASGSEGYGYTF

J gene: TRBJ2-1
clone size: many
D gene: TRBD2
V gene: TRBV6-5
CDR3 DNA: TGTGCCAGCAGCTTACTAGCGGTTACGAATGAGCAGTTCTTC
CDR3 protein: CASSLLAVTNEQFF

J gene: TRBJ2-1
clone size: few
D gene: NA
V gene: TRBV11-2
CDR3 DNA: TGTGCCAGCAGCTCCCCCCAGGAGCAACCGATCCACAATGAGCAGTTCTTC
CDR3 protein: CASSSPQEQPIHNEQFF

J gene: TRBJ2-7
clone size: few
D gene: TRBD1
V gene: TRBV4-1
CDR3 DNA: TGCGCCAGCAGCCACCTAGGGCAGGGGGCGTCCTACGAGCAGTACTTC
CDR3 protein: CASSHLGQGASYEQYF

J gene: TRBJ1-1
clone size: NA
D gene: TRBD1
V gene: TRBV5-1
CDR3 DNA: TGCGCCAGCAACCTAGCGACAGGGGGAAGCACTGAAGCTTTCTTT
CDR3 protein: CASNLATGGSTEAFF

J gene: TRBJ1-4
clone size: once
D gene: NA
V gene: TRBV7-7
CDR3 DNA: TGTGCCAGCAGCCCCCCTCACCAGGGAGATTGGAATGAAAAACTGTTTTTT
CDR3 protein: CASSPPHQGDWNEKLFF

J gene: TRBJ2-5
clone size: NA
D gene: NA
V gene: TRBV28
CDR3 DNA: TGTGCCAGCAGGCCACAGGGAAAAGAGACCCAGTACTTC
CDR3 protein: CASRPQGKETQYF

J gene: TRBJ2-7
clone size: NA
D gene: NA
V gene: TRBV20-1
CDR3 DNA: TGCAGTGCTAGGGCATTCAGCTCCTACGAGCAGTACTTC
CDR3 protein: CSARAFSSYEQYF

J gene: TRBJ2-6
clone size: few
D gene: NA
V gene: TRBV4-3
CDR3 DNA: TGCGCCAGCAGCCAAGATAGCTCTGGGGCCAACGTCCTGACTTTC
CDR3 protein: CASSQDSSGANVLTF

J gene: TRBJ2-3
clone size: many
D gene: TRBD2
V gene: TRBV12-3/TRBV12-4
CDR3 DNA: TGTGCCAGCAGTTACAATCTAGCGGGAGCAGATACGCAGTATTTT
CDR3 protein: CASSYNLAGADTQYF

J gene: TRBJ2-1
clone size: NA
D gene: NA
V gene: TRBV3-1
CDR3 DNA: TGTGCCAGCAGCTTACACCAGCATGATGCACTTAACAATGAGCAGTTCTTC
CDR3 protein: CASSLHQHDALNNEQFF

J gene: TRBJ2-1
clone size: few
D gene: NA
V gene: TRBV20-1
CDR3 DNA: TGCAGTGCACTTAAGGGAGTAGCGGAGCGCAATGAGCAGTTCTTC
CDR3 protein: CSALKGVAERNEQFF

J gene: TRBJ2-1
clone size: few
D gene: NA
V gene: TRBV4-1
CDR3 DNA: TGCGCCAGCAGCCAAAGGGCTCCCTACAATGAGCAGTTCTTC
CDR3 protein: CASSQRAPYNEQFF

J gene: TRBJ1-1
clone size: NA
D gene: NA
V gene: TRBV29-1
CDR3 DNA: TGCAGCGGAATGGAAGGCACTGAAGCTTTCTTT
CDR3 protein: CSGMEGTEAFF

J gene: TRBJ2-4
clone size: NA
D gene: TRBD1
V gene: TRBV12-3/TRBV12-4
CDR3 DNA: TGTGCCAGCACCGGGACAGACGGTTACATTCAGTACTTC
CDR3 protein: CASTGTDGYIQYF

J gene: TRBJ2-3
clone size: many
D gene: NA
V gene: TRBV20-1
CDR3 DNA: TGCAGTGCTATACCTTATAGAGATTCCGTCACAGATACGCAGTATTTT
CDR3 protein: CSAIPYRDSVTDTQYF

J gene: TRBJ1-1
clone size: NA
D gene: NA
V gene: TRBV2
CDR3 DNA: TGTGCCAGCAGTGATGGGCCCCTACGGCCCATGAACACTGAAGCTTTCTTT
CDR3 protein: CASSDGPLRPMNTEAFF

J gene: TRBJ2-7
clone size: few
D gene: NA
V gene: TRBV7-6
CDR3 DNA: TGTGCCAGCAGCTTAGCTCCACTGGGGGGGCTGGAGCAGTACTTC
CDR3 protein: CASSLAPLGGLEQYF

J gene: TRBJ2-5
clone size: few
D gene: NA
V gene: TRBV3-1
CDR3 DNA: TGTGCCAGCAGCCACGAACTGGTGACCGGACAGACCCAGTACTTC
CDR3 protein: CASSHELVTGQTQYF

J gene: TRBJ1-1
clone size: NA
D gene: NA
V gene: TRBV11-1
CDR3 DNA: TGTGCCAGCAGCCAGGACCTGAACACTGAAGCTTTCTTT
CDR3 protein: CASSQDLNTEAFF

J gene: TRBJ2-6
clone size: few
D gene: NA
V gene: TRBV24-1
CDR3 DNA: TGTGCCACCAGTGCCCCTGGGGCCAACGTCCTGACTTTC
CDR3 protein: CATSAPGANVLTF